This T cell receptor (beta chain) was profiled in a study of T cells in Graves' hyperthyroidism and ophthalmopathy. RNA transcripts yielded amplified TCR beta CDR3 regions. First-round RT-PCR with HTBI primers amplified the TCR CDR3 region. TCRdb re-called the multiplex PCR reads with MiXCR, one entry per CDR3 protein. The repertoire holds approximately 410,000 distinct CDR3 sequences, with 12% to 15% as singletons. The CDR3 covers 16 residues. Germline CDR1 SGDLS, CDR2 YYNGEE. Trimming removed 0 bases from V and 0 bases from J; junction bases left unmatched: 6. Material: blood. The J gene is TRBJ2-7, the V gene TRBV9, with 7 bases identical to TRBD1. This receptor was obtained from a woman under 30 with Graves' hyperthyroidism. The CDR3 DNA is TGTGCCAGCAGCGTAGGAGGGGACAGCAGCTCCTACGAGCAGTACTTC. Its translation: CASSVGGDSSSYEQYF. The full variable domain, in which reference TRBV9 and TRBJ2-7 provide the parts outside the CDR3, is DSGVTQTPKHLITATGQRVTLRCSPRSGDLSVYWYQQSLDQGLQFLIQYYNGEERAKGNILERFSAQQFPDLHSELNLSSLELGDSALYFCASSVGGDSSSYEQYFGPGTRLTVT.